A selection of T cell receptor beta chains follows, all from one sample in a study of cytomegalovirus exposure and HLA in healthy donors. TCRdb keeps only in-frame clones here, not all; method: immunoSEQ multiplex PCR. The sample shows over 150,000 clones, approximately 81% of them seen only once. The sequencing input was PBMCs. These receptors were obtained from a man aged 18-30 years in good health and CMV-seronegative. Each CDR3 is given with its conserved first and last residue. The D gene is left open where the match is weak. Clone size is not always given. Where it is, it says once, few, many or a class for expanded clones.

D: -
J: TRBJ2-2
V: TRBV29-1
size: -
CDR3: CSVDWGHTGELFF
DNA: TGCAGCGTTGATTGGGGCCACACCGGGGAGCTGTTTTTT

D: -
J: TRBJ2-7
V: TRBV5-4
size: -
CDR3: CASSSRESPFEQYF
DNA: TGTGCCAGCAGCTCCCGGGAGTCCCCCTTCGAGCAGTACTTC

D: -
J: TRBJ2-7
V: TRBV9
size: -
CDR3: CASSRLLGNEQYF
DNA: TGTGCCAGCAGTCGTCTCCTCGGTAACGAGCAGTACTTC

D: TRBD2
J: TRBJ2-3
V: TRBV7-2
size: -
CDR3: CASSFRLAGGPSGDTQYF
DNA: TGTGCCAGCAGCTTCAGACTAGCGGGAGGGCCCTCGGGAGATACGCAGTATTTT

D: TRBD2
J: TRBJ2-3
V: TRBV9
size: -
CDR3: CASSVSGKLDTQYF
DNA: TGTGCCAGCAGCGTAAGCGGGAAATTAGATACGCAGTATTTT

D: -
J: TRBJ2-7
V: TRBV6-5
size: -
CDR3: CASRPEAPREQYF
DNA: TGTGCCAGCAGACCCGAGGCCCCCCGCGAGCAGTACTTC

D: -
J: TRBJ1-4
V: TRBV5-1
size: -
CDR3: CASSPAGQRGPNEKLFF
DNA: TGCGCCAGCAGCCCCGCTGGACAGCGGGGCCCTAATGAAAAACTGTTTTTT

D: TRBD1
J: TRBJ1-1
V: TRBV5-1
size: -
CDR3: CASSSQGGALNTEAFF
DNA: TGCGCCAGCAGCTCCCAAGGGGGCGCATTGAACACTGAAGCTTTCTTT

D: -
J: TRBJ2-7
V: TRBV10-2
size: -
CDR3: CASSEQGGSYEQYF
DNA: TGCGCCAGCAGTGAGCAGGGGGGTTCCTACGAGCAGTACTTC

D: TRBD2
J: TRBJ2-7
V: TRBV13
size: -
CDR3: CASSLVAGASYEQYF
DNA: TGTGCCAGCAGCTTAGTTGCGGGAGCGTCCTACGAGCAGTACTTC

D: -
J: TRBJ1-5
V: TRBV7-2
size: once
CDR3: CASSLAEWSGTQHF
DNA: TGTGCCAGCAGCTTAGCCGAGTGGTCAGGGACCCAGCATTTT

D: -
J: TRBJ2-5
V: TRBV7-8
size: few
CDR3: CASSFRGGETQYF
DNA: TGTGCCAGCAGCTTTAGGGGGGGAGAGACCCAGTACTTC

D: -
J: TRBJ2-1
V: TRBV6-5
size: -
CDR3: CASSYSRTWNNEQFF
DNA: TGTGCCAGCAGTTACTCCCGGACATGGAACAATGAGCAGTTCTTC

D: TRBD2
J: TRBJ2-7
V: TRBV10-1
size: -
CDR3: CASSPSGNSYEQYF
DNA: TGCGCCAGCAGCCCCAGCGGGAACTCCTACGAGCAGTACTTC

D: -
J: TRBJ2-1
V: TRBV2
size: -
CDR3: CASIRLVGERNNEQFF
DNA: TGTGCCAGCATCAGGCTAGTGGGAGAGCGGAACAATGAGCAGTTCTTC

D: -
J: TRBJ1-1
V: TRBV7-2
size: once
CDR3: CASSSRGSAFF
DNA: TGTGCCAGCAGCTCCAGGGGTTCAGCTTTCTTT

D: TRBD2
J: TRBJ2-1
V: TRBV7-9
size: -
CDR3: CASSLLFLAGQYNEQFF
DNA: TGTGCCAGCAGCTTGCTCTTTCTAGCGGGACAGTACAATGAGCAGTTCTTC

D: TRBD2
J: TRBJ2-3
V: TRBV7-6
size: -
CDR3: CASSLAGTTVFTDTQYF
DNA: TGTGCCAGCAGCTTAGCCGGGACTACAGTCTTCACAGATACGCAGTATTTT

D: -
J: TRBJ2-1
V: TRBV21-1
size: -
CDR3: CASSKEGAGPLGNEQFF
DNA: TGTGCCAGCAGCAAAGAAGGAGCGGGGCCCTTAGGGAATGAGCAGTTCTTC

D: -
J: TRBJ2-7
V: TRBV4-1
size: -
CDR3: CASSQPSRSSYEQYF
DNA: TGCGCCAGCAGCCAACCCAGCAGGTCCTCCTACGAGCAGTACTTC

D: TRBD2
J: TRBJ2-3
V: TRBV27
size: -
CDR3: CASSFGGRKDTQYF
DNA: TGTGCCAGCAGTTTTGGCGGGAGAAAGGATACGCAGTATTTT

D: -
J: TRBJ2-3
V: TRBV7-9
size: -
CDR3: CASSLGPGRGQYF
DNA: TGTGCCAGCAGCTTAGGACCTGGAAGAGGGCAGTATTTT

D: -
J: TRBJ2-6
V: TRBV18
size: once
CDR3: CASSPAGRSGANVLTF
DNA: TGTGCCAGCTCACCAGCGGGACGGTCTGGGGCCAACGTCCTGACTTTC

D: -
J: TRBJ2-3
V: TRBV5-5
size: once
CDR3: CASSSPGESDTQYF
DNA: TGTGCCAGCAGCTCGCCGGGTGAATCCGATACGCAGTATTTT

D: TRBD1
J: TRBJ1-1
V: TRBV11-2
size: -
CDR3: CASSLGPRTGALNTEAFF
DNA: TGTGCCAGCAGCTTAGGCCCCCGGACAGGGGCTCTTAACACTGAAGCTTTCTTT

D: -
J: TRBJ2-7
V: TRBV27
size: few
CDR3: CASSFKLRTGEAYEQYF
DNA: TGTGCCAGCAGTTTTAAACTGCGGACCGGGGAAGCCTACGAGCAGTACTTC

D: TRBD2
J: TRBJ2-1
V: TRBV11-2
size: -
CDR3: CASSPLAGRPNEQFF
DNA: TGTGCCAGCAGCCCTCTAGCGGGAAGACCCAATGAGCAGTTCTTC

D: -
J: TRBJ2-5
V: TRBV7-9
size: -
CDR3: CSSSLGSEETQYF
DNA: TGTTCCAGCAGCTTAGGAAGTGAGGAGACCCAGTACTTC

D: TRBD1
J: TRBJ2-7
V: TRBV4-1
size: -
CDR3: CASSQGQGIDYEQYF
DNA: TGCGCCAGCAGCCAAGGACAGGGTATTGACTACGAGCAGTACTTC

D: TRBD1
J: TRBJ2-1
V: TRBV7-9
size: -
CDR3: CSSSLLRTGGNEQFF
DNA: TGTTCCAGCAGCTTACTTCGGACAGGGGGCAATGAGCAGTTCTTC

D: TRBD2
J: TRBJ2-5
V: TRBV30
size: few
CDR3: CAWRGGEGARETQYF
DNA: TGTGCCTGGAGGGGGGGGGAAGGGGCTAGAGAGACCCAGTACTTC

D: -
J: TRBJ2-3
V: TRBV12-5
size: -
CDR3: CASGLVLYQRTDTQYF
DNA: TGTGCTAGTGGTTTGGTACTATACCAGCGAACAGATACGCAGTATTTT

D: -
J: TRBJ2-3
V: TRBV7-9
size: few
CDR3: CASTPNSGTQYF
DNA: TGTGCCAGCACCCCCAATTCGGGGACGCAGTATTTT

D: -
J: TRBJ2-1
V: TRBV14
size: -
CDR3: CASSRGLYNEQFF
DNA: TGTGCCAGCAGCCGTGGACTGTACAATGAGCAGTTCTTC

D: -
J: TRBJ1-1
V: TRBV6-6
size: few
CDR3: CASSYSRGLGEAFF
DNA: TGTGCCAGCAGTTACTCGCGGGGGCTGGGTGAAGCTTTCTTT

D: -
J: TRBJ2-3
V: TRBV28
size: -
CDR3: CASEDSGDTQYF
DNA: TGTGCCAGCGAGGACTCAGGAGATACGCAGTATTTT

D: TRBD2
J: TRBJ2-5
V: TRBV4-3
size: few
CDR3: CASSQRGGRYQETQYF
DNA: TGCGCCAGCAGCCAGAGGGGCGGGAGGTACCAAGAGACCCAGTACTTC

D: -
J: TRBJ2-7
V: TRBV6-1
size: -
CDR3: CASSPRDNTYEQYF
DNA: TGTGCCAGCAGTCCTAGGGACAACACCTACGAGCAGTACTTC

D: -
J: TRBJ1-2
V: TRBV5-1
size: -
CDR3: CASSPNPTANYGYTF
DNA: TGCGCCAGCAGCCCGAATCCAACAGCTAACTATGGCTACACCTTC

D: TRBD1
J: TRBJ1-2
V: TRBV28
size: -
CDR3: CASSPPTGGHYGYTF
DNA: TGTGCCAGCAGTCCACCGACAGGGGGACACTATGGCTACACCTTC

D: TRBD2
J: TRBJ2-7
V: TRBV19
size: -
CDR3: CASSITSGSGGLYEQYF
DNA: TGTGCCAGTAGTATTACTAGCGGGAGTGGGGGACTCTACGAGCAGTACTTC

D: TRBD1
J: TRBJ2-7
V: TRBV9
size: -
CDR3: CASSVDQGATREQYF
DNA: TGTGCCAGCAGCGTAGATCAGGGGGCCACTCGCGAGCAGTACTTC

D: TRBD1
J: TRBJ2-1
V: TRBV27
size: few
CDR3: CASSFRGDRRINEQFF
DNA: TGTGCCAGCAGTTTTAGGGGGGACAGGCGGATCAATGAGCAGTTCTTC

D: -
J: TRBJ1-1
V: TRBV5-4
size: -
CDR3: CASSFDTSNTEAFF
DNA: TGTGCCAGCAGCTTCGACACCTCGAACACTGAAGCTTTCTTT

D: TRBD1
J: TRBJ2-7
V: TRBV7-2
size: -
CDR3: CASSPGQVNEQYF
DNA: TGTGCCAGCAGCCCAGGACAGGTCAACGAGCAGTACTTC

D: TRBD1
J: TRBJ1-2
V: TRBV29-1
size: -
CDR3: CSVADRGGYTF
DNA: TGCAGCGTCGCGGACAGGGGTGGCTACACCTTC

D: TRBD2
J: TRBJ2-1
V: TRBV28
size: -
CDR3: CASSFPLAGVGYNEQFF
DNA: TGTGCCAGCAGTTTCCCCTTAGCGGGAGTGGGCTACAATGAGCAGTTCTTC

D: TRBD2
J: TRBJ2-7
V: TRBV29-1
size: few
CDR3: CSAGGSSGSGEQYF
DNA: TGCAGCGCTGGGGGGAGTAGCGGGAGTGGTGAGCAGTACTTC

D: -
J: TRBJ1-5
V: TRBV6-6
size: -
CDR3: CASSYLNQPQHF
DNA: TGTGCCAGCAGTTACCTTAATCAGCCCCAGCATTTT

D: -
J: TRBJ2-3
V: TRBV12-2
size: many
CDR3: CASRLSGTGDTDTQYF
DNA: TGTGCAAGTCGCTTAAGTGGGACAGGGGACACAGATACGCAGTATTTT

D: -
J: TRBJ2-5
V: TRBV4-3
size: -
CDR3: CASSQQQGQETQYF
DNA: TGCGCCAGCAGCCAACAACAGGGACAAGAGACCCAGTACTTC

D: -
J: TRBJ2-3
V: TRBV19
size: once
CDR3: CASRRTRATDTQYF
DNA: TGTGCCAGTCGTAGGACAAGGGCGACAGATACGCAGTATTTT

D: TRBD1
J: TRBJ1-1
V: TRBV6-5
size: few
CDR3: CASSYADRGYAEAFF
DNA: TGTGCCAGCAGTTACGCGGACAGGGGTTATGCTGAAGCTTTCTTT